This TCR beta chain stems from a study of T cells expressing NK-cell markers. TCRdb re-called the 5' RACE reads; every CDR3 protein appears as one record, without DNA. The sample data list 500,000 to 700,000 distinct CDR3 sequences. The V gene's germline CDR1 is DFQATT and CDR2 SNEGSKA (reference sequence). CDR3 size: 16 residues. The gene calls are TRBV20-1 and TRBJ2-3; the TRBD1 assignment by TCRdb is unverifiable without DNA. The sequencing sample was made of blood T cells: a sorted CD56 or NKG2C T cell subset, CD4+ or CD8+ T cells, or bulk PBMC T cells (not recorded which). The sequence was collected from a man between 18 and 35 years old in good health. The CDR3: CSAPPPRGLSTDTQYF.